The T cell receptor beta chain described here comes from a study of OX40 agonist ivuxolimab in advanced cancers. Regarding the complete study: Ivuxolimab was a fully human IgG2 agonistic monoclonal antibody targeting the costimulatory receptor OX40 (CD134). The purpose of peripheral TCRbeta sequencing was to test whether ivuxolimab changed TCR sequence diversity and led to clonal T-cell expansion. In the dose-escalation cohort, roughly 80% of patients were male, and the mean age was approximately 55 years, with a range of about 20 to 79. Intravenous ivuxolimab was administered to patients every 2 weeks at six dose levels: 0.01, 0.1, 0.3, 1.5, 3 and 10 mg/kg. The paper covers the monotherapy dose-escalation part of the phase I ivuxolimab trial, which included N ≈ 57 patients. Partial responses occurred in three dose-escalation patients, of whom one had hepatocellular carcinoma and two had cutaneous melanoma. Patients were allowed to have had prior anti-PD-1, anti-PD-L1 or anti-CTLA-4 therapy, and approximately 40% of the dose-escalation patients had been treated with checkpoint inhibitors. Of the 50 to 55 dose-escalation patients, hepatocellular carcinoma was present in about 19, melanoma in roughly 15, renal cell carcinoma in 9 and head and neck cancer in 9.

What the research found in general, with its limitations: Clonal expansion of both CD4+ and CD8+ blood T cells was observed from baseline to week 6 at doses 0.1 to 3.0 mg/kg. In partial responders in the 0.1-3.0 mg/kg groups, normalized peripheral clonal expansion was found to be among the lowest, especially among CD8+ T cells. The antigen specificity of the clonally expanded peripheral T cells was not determined. After ivuxolimab, more expanded clones were found on average in CD8+ T cells than in CD4+ T cells. Low levels of normalized T-cell clonal expansion were also seen in some patients who did not respond.

Remarks on this clone: It lacks a known antigen. There are no base qualities to consult, and no much larger clone falls within one base.

The trial excluded patients who had a history of autoimmune disease or who were on systemic immunosuppression. Peripheral blood for TCR sequencing was drawn from every dose cohort at baseline, at cycle 4 day 1 and at cycle 7 day 1. The samples were drawn from a first-in-human, open-label, multicenter phase I dose-escalation trial of ivuxolimab. Adults with locally advanced or metastatic melanoma, renal cell carcinoma, hepatocellular carcinoma or head and neck squamous cell carcinoma were enrolled in the trial. Before TCR sequencing, CD4+ T cells and CD8+ T cells from peripheral blood were sorted into separate populations. To sequence the TCRbeta CDR3 region, genomic DNA was isolated from the sorted cells. The immunoSEQ Assay was used to sequence the TCRbeta CDR3 regions. TCRdb limited this immuneACCESS table to in-frame rearrangements with V and J called. A share of clones is missing; checked studies link under half to unresolved V genes, and the rest is unexplained. This sample comprises just under 75,000 clones, roughly 90% of them detected only once. Of the sample, less than 0.55% is held by the ten largest clones.

The material was CD4+ or CD8+ T cells sorted from blood, obtained in a trial of the OX40 agonist ivuxolimab. This receptor was obtained from an adult with an advanced solid tumor such as melanoma, head and neck, liver or kidney cancer.

The DNA sequence reads TGCGCCAGCAGTGTGGCTAGCGAAGCCGAGCAGTACTTC. It codes for CASSVASEAEQYF. This receptor chain uses TRBV10-2 and TRBJ2-7; tentative D gene TRBD2, with 6 bases matching. Deletion took 4 bases off V and 6 bases off J, with a span of 13 bases between the germline ends. As encoded in the germline V gene, CDR1 is WSHSY while CDR2 is SAAADI. CDR3 length: 13 amino acids, cysteine to phenylalanine. Here the CDR3 DNA is all that survives: 39 bases in frame from base 1.